The present TCR beta chain was sequenced within a study of early T cells in non-severe SARS-CoV-2 infection. Whole-study findings and limits: VDJdb-based annotation leaned toward anti-spike CD8 responses and missed private and CD4 specificities.

The V end was cut by 5 bases, the J end by 2 bases, with 16 bases between. Germline V lookup: CDR1 MNHEY, CDR2 SMNVEV (reference sequence). The CDR3 length is 15 residues. This clonotype appeared many times. Its target is not known. Each single cDNA molecule received a unique molecular identifier. TCRdb independently ran MiXCR on the 5' RACE reads; one entry per CDR3 protein. Of around 30,000 distinct CDR3 sequences in the sample, 4.5% to 6.5% are singletons; the top ten hold 5.5% to 7%. The chain links TRBV27 to TRBJ2-7; D call uncertain. The sequence was collected from an adult who was a healthcare worker with PCR-confirmed SARS-CoV-2 infection or an uninfected control (not recorded which). Sequencing was carried out using whole blood. The CDR3 protein is CASSRTGPLAYEQYF. In nucleotides, the CDR3 is TGTGCCAGCAGTCGCACCGGACCGCTCGCCTACGAGCAGTACTTC.